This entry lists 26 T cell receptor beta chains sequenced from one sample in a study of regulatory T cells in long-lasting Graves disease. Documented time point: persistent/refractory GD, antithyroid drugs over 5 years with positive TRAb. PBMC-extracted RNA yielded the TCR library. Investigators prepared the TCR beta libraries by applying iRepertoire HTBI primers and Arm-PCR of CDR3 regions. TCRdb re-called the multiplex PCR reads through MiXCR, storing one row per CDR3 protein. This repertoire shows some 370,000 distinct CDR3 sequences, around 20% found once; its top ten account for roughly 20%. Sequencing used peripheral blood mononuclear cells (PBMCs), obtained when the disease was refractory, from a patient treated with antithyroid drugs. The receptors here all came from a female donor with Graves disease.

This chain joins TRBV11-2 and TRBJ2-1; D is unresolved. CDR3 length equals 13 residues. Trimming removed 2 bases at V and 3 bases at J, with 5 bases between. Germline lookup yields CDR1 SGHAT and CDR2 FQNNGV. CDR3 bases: TGTGCCAGCAGCTTAAGGATCTACAATGAGCAGTTCTTC. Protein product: CASSLRIYNEQFF.

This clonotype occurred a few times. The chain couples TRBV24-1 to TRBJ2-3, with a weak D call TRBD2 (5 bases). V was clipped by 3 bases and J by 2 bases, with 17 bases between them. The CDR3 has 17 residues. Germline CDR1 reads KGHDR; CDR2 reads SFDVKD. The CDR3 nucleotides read TGTGCCACCAGTGATAGAGTTGCGGGTGGAAACACAGATACGCAGTATTTT. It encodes CATSDRVAGGNTDTQYF.

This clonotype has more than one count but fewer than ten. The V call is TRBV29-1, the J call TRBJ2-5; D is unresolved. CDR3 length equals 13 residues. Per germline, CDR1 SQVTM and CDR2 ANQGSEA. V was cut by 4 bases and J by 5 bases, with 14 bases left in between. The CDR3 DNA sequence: TGCAGCGTTGGGTCCGTCCTTCTGGAGACCCAGTACTTC. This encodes CSVGSVLLETQYF.

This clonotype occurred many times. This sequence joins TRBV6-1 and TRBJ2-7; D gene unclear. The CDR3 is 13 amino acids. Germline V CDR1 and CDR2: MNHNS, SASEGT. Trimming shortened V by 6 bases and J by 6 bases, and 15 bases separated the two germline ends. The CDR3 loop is CASRPTLVSEQYF. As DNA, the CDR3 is TGTGCCAGCAGGCCTACGCTAGTATCCGAGCAGTACTTC.

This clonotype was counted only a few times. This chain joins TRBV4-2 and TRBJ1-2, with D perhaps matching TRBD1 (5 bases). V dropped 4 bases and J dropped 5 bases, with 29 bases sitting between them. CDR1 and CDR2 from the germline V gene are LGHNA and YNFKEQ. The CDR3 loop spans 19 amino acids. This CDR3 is CASSPISPPGGLFLYGYTF. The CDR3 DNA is TGTGCCAGCAGCCCAATTTCACCGCCCGGGGGGTTATTTCTTTATGGCTACACCTTC.

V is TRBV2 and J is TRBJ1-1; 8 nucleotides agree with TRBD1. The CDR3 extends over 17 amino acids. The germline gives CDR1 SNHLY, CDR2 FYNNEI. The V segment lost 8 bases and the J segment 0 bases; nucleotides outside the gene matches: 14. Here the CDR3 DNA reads TGTGCCAGCTTGGGGGCACAGGGGGAGACGATGAACACTGAAGCTTTCTTT. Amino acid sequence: CASLGAQGETMNTEAFF.

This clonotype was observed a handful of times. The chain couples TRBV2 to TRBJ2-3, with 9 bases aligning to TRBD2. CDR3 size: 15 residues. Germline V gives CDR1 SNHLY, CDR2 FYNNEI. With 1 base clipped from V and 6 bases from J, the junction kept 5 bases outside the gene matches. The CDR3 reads CASSEGTSDSDTQYF. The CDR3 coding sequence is TGTGCCAGCAGTGAAGGGACTAGCGATTCGGATACGCAGTATTTT.

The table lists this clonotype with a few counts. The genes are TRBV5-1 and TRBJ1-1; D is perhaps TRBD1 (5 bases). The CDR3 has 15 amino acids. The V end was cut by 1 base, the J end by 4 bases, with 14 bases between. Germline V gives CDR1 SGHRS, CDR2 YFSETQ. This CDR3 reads CASSLLSSGGTEAFF. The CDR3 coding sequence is TGCGCCAGCAGCTTGCTGAGTTCGGGGGGCACTGAAGCTTTCTTT.

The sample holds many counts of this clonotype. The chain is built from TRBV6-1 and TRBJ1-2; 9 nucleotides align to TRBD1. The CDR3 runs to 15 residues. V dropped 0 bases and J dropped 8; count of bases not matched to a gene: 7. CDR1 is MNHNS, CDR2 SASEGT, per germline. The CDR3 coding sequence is TGTGCCAGCAGTGAAGCGGGGGGACAGGGCTACGGCTACACCTTC. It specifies CASSEAGGQGYGYTF.

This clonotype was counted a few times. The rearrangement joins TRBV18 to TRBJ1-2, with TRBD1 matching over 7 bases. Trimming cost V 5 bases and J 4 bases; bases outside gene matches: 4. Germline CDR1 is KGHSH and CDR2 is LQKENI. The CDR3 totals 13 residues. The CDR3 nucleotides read TGTGCCAGCTCAGCGGGACAGAGCTATGGCTACACCTTC. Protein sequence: CASSAGQSYGYTF.

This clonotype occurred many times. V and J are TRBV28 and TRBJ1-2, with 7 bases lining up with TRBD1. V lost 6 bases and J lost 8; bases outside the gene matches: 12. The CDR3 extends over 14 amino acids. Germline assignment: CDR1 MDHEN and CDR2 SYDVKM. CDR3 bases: TGTGCCAGCAGCCGGGACAGCTCCTTCGGCGGCTACACCTTC. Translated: CASSRDSSFGGYTF.

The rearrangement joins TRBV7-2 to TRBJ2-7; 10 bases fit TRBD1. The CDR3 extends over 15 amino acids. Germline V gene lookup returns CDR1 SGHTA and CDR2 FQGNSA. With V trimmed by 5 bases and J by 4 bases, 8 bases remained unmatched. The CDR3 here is CASSLTGGFLYEQYF. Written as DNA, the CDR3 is TGTGCCAGCAGCCTGACAGGGGGCTTTTTGTACGAGCAGTACTTC.

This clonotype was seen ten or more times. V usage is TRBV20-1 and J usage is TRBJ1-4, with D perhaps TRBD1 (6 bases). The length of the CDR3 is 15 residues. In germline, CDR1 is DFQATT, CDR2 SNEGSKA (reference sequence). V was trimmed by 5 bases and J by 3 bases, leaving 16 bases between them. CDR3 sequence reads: CSAGRSGVPNEKLFF. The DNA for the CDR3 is TGCAGTGCTGGACGATCAGGGGTACCTAATGAAAAACTGTTTTTT.

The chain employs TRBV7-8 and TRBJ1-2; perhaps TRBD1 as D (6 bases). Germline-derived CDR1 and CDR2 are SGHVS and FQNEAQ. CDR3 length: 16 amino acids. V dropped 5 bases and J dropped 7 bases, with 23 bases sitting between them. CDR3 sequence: CASSARAPTGWGGYTF. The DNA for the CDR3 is TGTGCCAGCAGCGCCCGGGCCCCCACAGGGTGGGGTGGCTACACCTTC.

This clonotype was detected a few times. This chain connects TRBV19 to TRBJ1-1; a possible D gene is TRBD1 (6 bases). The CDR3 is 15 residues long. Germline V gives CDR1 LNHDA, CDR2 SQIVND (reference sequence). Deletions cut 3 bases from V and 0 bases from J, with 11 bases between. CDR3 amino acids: CASSIQQGMNTEAFF. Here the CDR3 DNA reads TGTGCCAGTAGTATTCAACAGGGAATGAACACTGAAGCTTTCTTT.

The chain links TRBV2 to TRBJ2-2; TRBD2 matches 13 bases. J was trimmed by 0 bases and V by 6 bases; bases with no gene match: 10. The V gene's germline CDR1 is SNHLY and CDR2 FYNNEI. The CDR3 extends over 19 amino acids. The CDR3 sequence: CASRKQGTSGTANTGELFF. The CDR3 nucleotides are TGTGCCAGCAGAAAACAAGGGACTAGCGGGACCGCGAACACCGGGGAGCTGTTTTTT.

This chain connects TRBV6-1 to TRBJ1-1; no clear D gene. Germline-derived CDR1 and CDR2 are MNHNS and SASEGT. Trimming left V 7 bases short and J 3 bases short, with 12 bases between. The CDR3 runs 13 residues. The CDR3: CASKPGIYTEAFF. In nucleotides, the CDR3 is TGTGCCAGCAAGCCCGGGATCTACACTGAAGCTTTCTTT.

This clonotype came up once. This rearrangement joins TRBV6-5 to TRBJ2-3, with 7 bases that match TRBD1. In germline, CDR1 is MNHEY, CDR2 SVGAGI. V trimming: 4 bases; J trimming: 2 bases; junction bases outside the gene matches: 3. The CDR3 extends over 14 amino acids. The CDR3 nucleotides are TGTGCCAGCAGTTCCGGGACAGCCACAGATACGCAGTATTTT. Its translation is CASSSGTATDTQYF.

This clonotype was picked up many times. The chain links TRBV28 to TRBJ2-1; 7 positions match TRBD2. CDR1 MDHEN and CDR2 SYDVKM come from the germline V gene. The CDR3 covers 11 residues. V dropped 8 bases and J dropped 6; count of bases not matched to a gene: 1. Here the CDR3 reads CASGGVNEQFF. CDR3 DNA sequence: TGTGCCAGCGGGGGGGTCAATGAGCAGTTCTTC.

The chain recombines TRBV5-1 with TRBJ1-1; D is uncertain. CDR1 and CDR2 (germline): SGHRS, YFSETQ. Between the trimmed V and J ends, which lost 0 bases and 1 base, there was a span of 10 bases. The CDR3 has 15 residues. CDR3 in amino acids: CASSLEAHPNTEAFF. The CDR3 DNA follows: TGCGCCAGCAGCTTGGAAGCACACCCGAACACTGAAGCTTTCTTT.

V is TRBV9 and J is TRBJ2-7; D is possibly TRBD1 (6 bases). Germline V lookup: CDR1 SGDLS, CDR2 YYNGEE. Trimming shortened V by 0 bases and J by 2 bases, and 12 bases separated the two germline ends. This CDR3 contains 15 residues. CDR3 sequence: CASSVDGQPAYEQYF. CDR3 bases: TGTGCCAGCAGCGTAGATGGACAGCCTGCCTACGAGCAGTACTTC. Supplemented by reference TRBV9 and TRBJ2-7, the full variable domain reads DSGVTQTPKHLITATGQRVTLRCSPRSGDLSVYWYQQSLDQGLQFLIQYYNGEERAKGNILERFSAQQFPDLHSELNLSSLELGDSALYFCASSVDGQPAYEQYFGPGTRLTVT.

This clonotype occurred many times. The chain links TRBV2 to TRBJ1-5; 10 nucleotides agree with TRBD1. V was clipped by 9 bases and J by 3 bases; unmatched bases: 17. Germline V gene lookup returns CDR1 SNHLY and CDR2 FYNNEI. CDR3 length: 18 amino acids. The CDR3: CASHPGQGFQADNQPQHF. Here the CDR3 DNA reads TGTGCCAGTCACCCGGGACAGGGGTTTCAGGCCGACAATCAGCCCCAGCATTTT.

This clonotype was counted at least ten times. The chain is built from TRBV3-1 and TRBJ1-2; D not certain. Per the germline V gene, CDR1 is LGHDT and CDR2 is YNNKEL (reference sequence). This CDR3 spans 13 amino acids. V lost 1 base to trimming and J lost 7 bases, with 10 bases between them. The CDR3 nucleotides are TGTGCCAGCAGCCAAGCGCAGGATCGTGGCTACACCTTC. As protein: CASSQAQDRGYTF.

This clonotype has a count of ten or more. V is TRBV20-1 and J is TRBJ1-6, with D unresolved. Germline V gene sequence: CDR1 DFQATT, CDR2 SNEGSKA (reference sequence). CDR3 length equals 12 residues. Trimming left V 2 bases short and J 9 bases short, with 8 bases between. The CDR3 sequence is CSARQLGSPLHF. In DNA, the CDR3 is TGCAGTGCTAGACAACTGGGTTCACCCCTCCACTTT.

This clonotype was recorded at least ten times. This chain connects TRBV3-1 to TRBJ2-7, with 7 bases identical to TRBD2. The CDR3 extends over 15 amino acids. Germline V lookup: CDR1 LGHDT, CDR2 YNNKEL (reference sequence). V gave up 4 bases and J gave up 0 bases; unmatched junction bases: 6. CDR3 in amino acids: CASSRRGGSSYEQYF. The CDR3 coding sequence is TGTGCCAGCAGCCGGAGAGGCGGGAGCTCCTACGAGCAGTACTTC.

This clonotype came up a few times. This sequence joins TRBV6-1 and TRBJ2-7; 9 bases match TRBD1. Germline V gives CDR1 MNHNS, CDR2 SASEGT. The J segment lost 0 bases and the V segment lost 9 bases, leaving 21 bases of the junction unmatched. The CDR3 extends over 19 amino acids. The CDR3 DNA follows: TGTGCCAGGACGAGGGGCCATACAGGGGGCGCTCCTCCCTCCTACGAGCAGTACTTC. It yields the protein CARTRGHTGGAPPSYEQYF.